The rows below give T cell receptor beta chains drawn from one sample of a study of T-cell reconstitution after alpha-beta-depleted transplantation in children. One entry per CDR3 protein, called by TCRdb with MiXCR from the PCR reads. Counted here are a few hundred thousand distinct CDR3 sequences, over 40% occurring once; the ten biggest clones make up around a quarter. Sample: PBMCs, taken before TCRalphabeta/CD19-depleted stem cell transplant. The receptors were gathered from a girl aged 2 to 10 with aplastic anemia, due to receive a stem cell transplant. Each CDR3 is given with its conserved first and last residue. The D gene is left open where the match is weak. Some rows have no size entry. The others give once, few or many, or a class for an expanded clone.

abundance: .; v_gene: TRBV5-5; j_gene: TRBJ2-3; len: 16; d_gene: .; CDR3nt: TGTGCCAGCAGCTTGGCCTTTCGTACTAGCACAGATACGCAGTATTTT; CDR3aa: CASSLAFRTSTDTQYF
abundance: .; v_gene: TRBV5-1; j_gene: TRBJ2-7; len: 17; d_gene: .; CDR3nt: TGCGCCAGCAGCTTGGGGGGCCGTTCCCAAAGCTCCTACGAGCAGTACTTC; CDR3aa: CASSLGGRSQSSYEQYF
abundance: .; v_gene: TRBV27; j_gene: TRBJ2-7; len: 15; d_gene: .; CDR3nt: TGTGCCAGCAGGACAGGGAGGGAATGGTTTGACGAGCAGTACTTC; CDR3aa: CASRTGREWFDEQYF
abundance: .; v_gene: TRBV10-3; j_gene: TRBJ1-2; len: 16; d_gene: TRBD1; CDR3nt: TGTGCCATCAGTGACCCCTCGGTTGACAGGGTATATGGCTACACCTTC; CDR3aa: CAISDPSVDRVYGYTF
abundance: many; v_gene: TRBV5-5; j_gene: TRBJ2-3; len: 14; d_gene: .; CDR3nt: TGTGCCAGCAGCCGGACCCCCGCCCCAGATACGCAGTATTTT; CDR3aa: CASSRTPAPDTQYF
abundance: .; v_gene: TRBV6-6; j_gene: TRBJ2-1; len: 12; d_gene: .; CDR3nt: TGTGCCAGCGGTGAGGGCTACAATGAGCAGTTCTTC; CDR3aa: CASGEGYNEQFF
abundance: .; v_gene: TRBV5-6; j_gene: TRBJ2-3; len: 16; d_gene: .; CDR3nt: TGTGCCAGCAGCTTGCGCGGGGCGCGGGTCACAGATACGCAGTATTTT; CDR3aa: CASSLRGARVTDTQYF
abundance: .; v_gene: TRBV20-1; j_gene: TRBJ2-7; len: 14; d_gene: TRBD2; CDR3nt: TGCAGTGCTAGGAATCCGGGAGGCTTTTACGAGCAGTACTTC; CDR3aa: CSARNPGGFYEQYF
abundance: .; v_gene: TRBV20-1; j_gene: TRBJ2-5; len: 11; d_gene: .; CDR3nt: TGCAGTGCTAGAGATTGGGAGACCCAGTACTTC; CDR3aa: CSARDWETQYF
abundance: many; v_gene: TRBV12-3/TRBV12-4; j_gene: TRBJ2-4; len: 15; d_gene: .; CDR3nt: TGTGCCAGCAGTTTGGGTACACTGGAAGAAAACATTCAGTACTTC; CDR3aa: CASSLGTLEENIQYF
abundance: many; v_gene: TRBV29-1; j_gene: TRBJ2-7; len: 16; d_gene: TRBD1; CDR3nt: TGCAGCGTTGATAATGGCGGGACAGGGCCCCTCTACGAGCAGTACTTC; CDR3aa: CSVDNGGTGPLYEQYF
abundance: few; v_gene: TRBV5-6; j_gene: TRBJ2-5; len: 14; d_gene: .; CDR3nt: TGTGCCAGCAGCTTGCTCACTGATCAAGAGACCCAGTACTTC; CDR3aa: CASSLLTDQETQYF
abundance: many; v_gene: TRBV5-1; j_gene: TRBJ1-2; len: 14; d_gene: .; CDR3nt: TGCGCCAGCAGCAATCTTGACGGCTTCTATGGCTACACCTTC; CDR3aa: CASSNLDGFYGYTF
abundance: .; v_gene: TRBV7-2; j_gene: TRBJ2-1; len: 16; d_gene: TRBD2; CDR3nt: TGTGCCAGCAGCCTAAGGGGACTAGCGGGATACAATGAGCAGTTCTTC; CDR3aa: CASSLRGLAGYNEQFF
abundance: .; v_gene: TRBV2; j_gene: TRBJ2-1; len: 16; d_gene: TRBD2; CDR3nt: TGTGCCAGCCAGGGCGGGGGGCAGGCCATATACAATGAGCAGTTCTTC; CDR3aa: CASQGGGQAIYNEQFF
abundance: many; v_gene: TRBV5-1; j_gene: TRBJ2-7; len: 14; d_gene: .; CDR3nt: TGCGCCAGCAGCTTGGCCGGCGGATCCTACGAGCAGTACTTC; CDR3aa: CASSLAGGSYEQYF
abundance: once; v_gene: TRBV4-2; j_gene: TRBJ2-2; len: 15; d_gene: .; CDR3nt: TGTGCCAGCAGCCAAGATCCAGCAGGTACCGGGGAGCTGTTTTTT; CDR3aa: CASSQDPAGTGELFF